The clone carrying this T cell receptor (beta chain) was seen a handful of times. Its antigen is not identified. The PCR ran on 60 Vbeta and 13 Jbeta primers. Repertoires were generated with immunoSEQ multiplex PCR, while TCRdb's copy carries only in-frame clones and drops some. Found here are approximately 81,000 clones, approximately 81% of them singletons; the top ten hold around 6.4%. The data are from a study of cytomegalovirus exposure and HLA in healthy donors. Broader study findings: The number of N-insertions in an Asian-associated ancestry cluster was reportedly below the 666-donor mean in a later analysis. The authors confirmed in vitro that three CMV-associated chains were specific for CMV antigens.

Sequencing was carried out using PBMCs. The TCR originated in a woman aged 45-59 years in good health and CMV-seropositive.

CDR3 in amino acids: CASSFLRGTDTQYF. CDR3 nucleotide sequence: TGTGCCAGCAGTTTTTTGCGGGGCACAGATACGCAGTATTTT. The chain uses TRBV27 and TRBJ2-3; D possibly corresponds to TRBD2 (5 bases). V gave up 3 bases and J gave up 1 base, with 8 bases separating them. This CDR3 contains 14 residues. Germline CDR1 is MNHEY and CDR2 is SMNVEV (reference sequence).